Listed below are T cell receptor beta chains from one sample, sequenced in a study of shared clonotypes between healthy human individuals. Sequenced by immunoSEQ multiplex PCR; TCRdb stores in-frame clones only, minus some. Of under 2,000,000 clones detected, roughly 94% appear once; the ten largest clones hold 0.95% to 1.5%. Specimen: naive CD8+ T cells sorted from blood. All receptors derive from a man between 18 and 29 years old in good health. Each CDR3 is given with its conserved first and last residue. D genes are given only for firm matches.

TRBV4-1	TRBJ2-1	.	CASSQGPAGSSYNEQFF	TGCGCCAGCAGCCAAGGCCCCGCGGGGAGCTCCTACAATGAGCAGTTCTTC
TRBV4-1	TRBJ2-7	.	CASSQGPGYEQYF	TGCGCCAGCAGCCAGGGACCGGGCTACGAGCAGTACTTC
TRBV30	TRBJ2-1	TRBD2	CAWREGTSGVYNEQFF	TGTGCCTGGAGAGAAGGGACTAGCGGAGTATACAATGAGCAGTTCTTC
TRBV6-1	TRBJ2-7	.	CASIDSTYEQYF	TGTGCCAGCATAGACTCGACGTACGAGCAGTACTTC
TRBV28	TRBJ2-5	.	CASSLGSWETQYF	TGTGCCAGCAGTTTAGGATCTTGGGAGACCCAGTACTTC
TRBV27	TRBJ2-5	TRBD2	CASSTSGSEETQYF	TGTGCCAGCAGTACTAGCGGGAGTGAAGAGACCCAGTACTTC
TRBV7-9	TRBJ2-5	TRBD2	CASAGGVQETQYF	TGTGCCAGCGCGGGGGGAGTTCAAGAGACCCAGTACTTC
TRBV27	TRBJ2-7	TRBD1	CASSLTGGLNEQYF	TGTGCCAGCAGCCTGACAGGGGGGCTCAACGAGCAGTACTTC
TRBV21-1	TRBJ1-2	.	CASSKGQGANYGYTF	TGTGCCAGCAGCAAGGGACAGGGCGCTAACTATGGCTACACCTTC
TRBV4-1	TRBJ2-7	.	CASSQEESKFYEQYF	TGCGCCAGCAGCCAAGAGGAGTCCAAGTTCTACGAGCAGTACTTC
TRBV4-1	TRBJ2-2	.	CASSLRETGELFF	TGCGCCAGCAGCCTCAGGGAAACCGGGGAGCTGTTTTTT
TRBV7-3	TRBJ2-1	.	CASSLNSNEQFF	TGTGCCAGCAGCTTAAACAGCAATGAGCAGTTCTTC
TRBV27	TRBJ2-3	TRBD2	CASSRLAGDTDTQYF	TGTGCCAGCAGTCGACTAGCGGGAGATACCGATACGCAGTATTTT
TRBV7-2	TRBJ1-1	.	CASSSNTNTEAFF	TGTGCCAGCAGCTCCAATACCAACACTGAAGCTTTCTTT
TRBV13	TRBJ1-1	.	CASSLTVNTEAFF	TGTGCCAGCAGCTTGACAGTGAACACTGAAGCTTTCTTT
TRBV6-1	TRBJ2-1	.	CASSEVPGPEEQFF	TGTGCCAGCAGTGAAGTACCGGGCCCCGAGGAGCAGTTCTTC
TRBV4-1	TRBJ1-1	TRBD1	CASSQAGTGGGWTEAFF	TGCGCCAGCAGCCAAGCAGGGACAGGGGGCGGGTGGACTGAAGCTTTCTTT
TRBV7-6	TRBJ2-5	.	CASSSHVRAEETQYF	TGTGCCAGCAGCTCCCATGTTAGGGCTGAAGAGACCCAGTACTTC
TRBV30	TRBJ1-1	.	CAWSVGGGTEAFF	TGTGCCTGGAGTGTTGGGGGGGGCACTGAAGCTTTCTTT
TRBV27	TRBJ1-2	TRBD1	CASSPQGAGGYTF	TGTGCCAGCAGTCCACAGGGGGCAGGGGGCTACACCTTC